Below are 14 T cell receptor beta chains sequenced from a single sample in a study of CD8 T cells in ankylosing spondylitis. Study outcomes and limitations: In ankylosing spondylitis blood, a motif of about eight highly homologous TCR beta variants appeared characteristic.

These TCRs' antigens remain unknown. TCRdb independently ran MiXCR on the 5' RACE reads; one entry per CDR3 protein. Of about 340,000 distinct CDR3 sequences detected, 6.5% to 10% appear once; the ten largest clones hold roughly 15%. The sample comprised blood, either unsorted or a sorted T cell fraction (not recorded which). These receptors came from a male donor with ankylosing spondylitis.

In its sample, this clonotype was seen a few times. In DNA, the CDR3 is TGCGCCAGCAGCCTGTTACAGGGGACGAACACTGAAGCTTTCTTT. Residues: CASSLLQGTNTEAFF. The chain links TRBV5-1 to TRBJ1-1; 7 bases are shared with TRBD1. The V segment lost 4 bases and the J segment 1 base; nucleotides outside the gene matches: 7. The CDR3 contains 15 residues. Germline V gives CDR1 SGHRS, CDR2 YFSETQ.

This clonotype has at least ten counts. The chain links TRBV27 to TRBJ2-7; either TRBD1 or TRBD2 may fit D (7 bases each). CDR1 is MNHEY and CDR2 is SMNVEV in the germline V gene (reference sequence). The V end was cut by 4 bases, the J end by 5 bases, with 12 bases between. This CDR3 has 13 amino acids. CDR3 in amino acids: CASSWDSGDEQYF. For the CDR3, the DNA is TGTGCCAGCAGTTGGGACAGCGGGGACGAGCAGTACTTC.

This clonotype was counted at least ten times. The chain uses TRBV12-3 or TRBV12-4 and TRBJ2-7, with 7 positions matching TRBD1. Unmatched junction bases numbered 2, after V lost 3 bases and J lost 0 bases. The CDR3 contains 14 residues. DNA for the CDR3: TGTGCCAGCAGTTTGGACAGGAGCTCCTACGAGCAGTACTTC. Its protein product is CASSLDRSSYEQYF.

In its sample, this clonotype was seen many times. This chain connects TRBV20-1 to TRBJ2-3; weak D call: TRBD2 (5 bases). The CDR3 is 16 residues long. The V end was cut by 0 bases, the J end by 5 bases, with 18 bases between. Looked up from germline, CDR1 is DFQATT and CDR2 is SNEGSKA (reference sequence). The DNA of the CDR3 is TGCAGTGCTAGAGATCTCGCTAGCAGCGCGGGAGATACGCAGTATTTT. Protein product: CSARDLASSAGDTQYF.

The chain couples TRBV6-1 to TRBJ1-1; D remains ambiguous. The CDR3 covers 13 residues. Trimming cost V 6 bases and J 6 bases, with 14 bases left between them. Looked up from germline, CDR1 is MNHNS and CDR2 is SASEGT. The CDR3 here is CASSRRTTSEAFF. CDR3 bases: TGTGCCAGCAGCCGACGGACCACATCTGAAGCTTTCTTT.

There are many counts of this clonotype. V usage is TRBV29-1 and J usage is TRBJ2-7; 10 bases are a match to TRBD1. V lost 7 bases, J lost 4 bases, and 7 bases stayed unmatched. This CDR3 comprises 13 residues. Per the germline V gene, CDR1 is SQVTM and CDR2 is ANQGSEA. The CDR3 region has the DNA TGCAGCGGCACGACAGGGGGCGCGTACGAGCAGTACTTC. Residues: CSGTTGGAYEQYF.

This chain connects TRBV7-9 to TRBJ2-7; no reliable D call. The CDR3 runs 14 residues. The ends were cut back, 1 base at V and 2 bases at J, with 9 bases in the middle. In germline, CDR1 is SEHNR, CDR2 FQNEAQ (reference sequence). The CDR3, as DNA: TGTGCCAGCAGCTTAGATGTTGGACCCTACGAGCAGTACTTC. The encoded protein is CASSLDVGPYEQYF.

This clonotype was recorded a few times. V is TRBV20-1 and J is TRBJ2-1, with a tentative D call TRBD2 (5 bases). The germline V and J ends were trimmed by 5 bases and 2 bases, with 16 bases remaining between them. CDR1 and CDR2 (germline): DFQATT, SNEGSKA (reference sequence). The CDR3 contains 15 residues. The CDR3 DNA is TGCAGTGCTCGCCCACTAGTGAAAGCCTACAATGAGCAGTTCTTC. Translated, it gives CSARPLVKAYNEQFF.

This clonotype has a count of ten or more. The chain links TRBV29-1 to TRBJ2-4, with D unresolved. Germline V CDR1 and CDR2: SQVTM, ANQGSEA. Trimming shortened V by 4 bases and J by 7 bases, and 8 bases separated the two germline ends. The CDR3 extends over 11 amino acids. CDR3 nucleotides: TGCAGCGTTGCTGGGTCCAACATTCAGTACTTC. Protein: CSVAGSNIQYF.

The genes are TRBV20-1 and TRBJ2-1, with D unresolved. The CDR3 has 13 amino acids. Trimming left V 7 bases short and J 15 bases short, with 25 bases between. Germline-derived CDR1 and CDR2 are DFQATT and SNEGSKA (reference sequence). CDR3 protein: CSVSPGPSRSPFF. CDR3 coding DNA: TGCAGTGTTAGCCCCGGGCCTTCACGTTCACCGTTCTTC.

This clonotype came up a few times. V and J are TRBV20-1 and TRBJ2-4; no reliable D call. CDR3 length: 13 amino acids. Germline V gene sequence: CDR1 DFQATT, CDR2 SNEGSKA (reference sequence). Trimming stripped 7 bases from V and 5 bases from J, with 15 bases between. CDR3 coding DNA: TGCAGTGTCCAAGCTCGAAGCCAAAACATTCAGTACTTC. Translation gives CSVQARSQNIQYF.

This clonotype was seen ten or more times. The chain couples TRBV29-1 to TRBJ1-2; D call uncertain. Germline CDR1 is SQVTM and CDR2 is ANQGSEA. There are 12 residues in the CDR3. The V end was cut by 3 bases, the J end by 4 bases, with 9 bases between. DNA for the CDR3: TGCAGCGTTGACTTTTCTGGCTATGGCTACACCTTC. This translates into CSVDFSGYGYTF.

This clonotype was counted a few times. V gene TRBV11-2 combines with J gene TRBJ2-2; D gene unclear. The CDR3 is 14 amino acids. Trimming pared 0 bases from V and 6 bases from J, leaving 8 bases between. In germline, CDR1 is SGHAT, CDR2 FQNNGV. The CDR3 DNA reads as TGTGCCAGCAGCTTAGATCTTGAGGCCGGGGAGCTGTTTTTT. It yields the protein CASSLDLEAGELFF.

This clonotype has ten or more counts. The V and J genes are TRBV5-1 and TRBJ2-7; D is perhaps TRBD1 (5 bases). This CDR3 contains 14 residues. Germline V CDR1 and CDR2: SGHRS, YFSETQ. Trimming stripped 2 bases from V and 3 bases from J, with 12 bases between. The CDR3 sequence: CASSFLDTGYEQYF. As DNA, the CDR3 is TGCGCCAGCAGCTTCTTGGACACAGGCTACGAGCAGTACTTC.